The clone carrying this T cell receptor (beta chain) was found a few times. Germline values: CDR1 SGHDT, CDR2 YYEEEE. The CDR3 sequence is 15 residues long. V shed 1 base and J 2 bases; nucleotides not matched to a gene: 5. This entry comes from a study of blood T cell repertoires in COVID-19. Sequencing was performed with immunoSEQ multiplex PCR; in TCRdb, only in-frame clones are kept and a portion is missing. The sample lists 120,000 to 150,000 clones, 85% occurring once. This clonotype was sampled from a man aged 50-59 years with acute or convalescent COVID-19. Sequenced sample: peripheral blood. The rearrangement links TRBV5-6 to TRBJ2-7, with 8 bases lining up with TRBD2. CDR3 loop: CASSLRAGAPYEQYF. The CDR3 region has the DNA TGTGCCAGCAGCTTGCGAGCGGGAGCCCCCTACGAGCAGTACTTC.